This T cell receptor (beta chain) was identified during a study of cytomegalovirus exposure and HLA in healthy donors. Study context: Prior work identified 120 million or so unique TCR beta sequences in about 179 million T cells.

This PCR relied on a set of 60 Vbeta primers and 13 Jbeta primers. TCRdb keeps only in-frame clones here, not all; method: immunoSEQ multiplex PCR. The sample includes 150,000 or so clones, about three quarters of them seen just once. Trimming removed 4 bases from V and 2 bases from J; junction bases left unmatched: 13. The V gene's germline CDR1 is LNHDA and CDR2 SQIVND (reference sequence). This CDR3 is 18 amino acids long. With regard to this clone: Its antigen remains unknown.

General study results and limits: Relative to equally common others, HLA-associated TCR beta chains showed greater clonal expansion in a later analysis. Highly shared sequence variants in one cluster were likely a sequencing artifact.

The receptor was isolated from a man aged 18 to 35 in good health and CMV-seropositive. The V gene is TRBV19, the J gene TRBJ1-5, with 8 positions matching TRBD1. Sequenced material: PBMCs. Here the CDR3 reads CASSTPTGAPSGNQPQHF. CDR3 DNA sequence: TGTGCCAGTAGTACCCCGACAGGGGCCCCGTCGGGCAATCAGCCCCAGCATTTT.